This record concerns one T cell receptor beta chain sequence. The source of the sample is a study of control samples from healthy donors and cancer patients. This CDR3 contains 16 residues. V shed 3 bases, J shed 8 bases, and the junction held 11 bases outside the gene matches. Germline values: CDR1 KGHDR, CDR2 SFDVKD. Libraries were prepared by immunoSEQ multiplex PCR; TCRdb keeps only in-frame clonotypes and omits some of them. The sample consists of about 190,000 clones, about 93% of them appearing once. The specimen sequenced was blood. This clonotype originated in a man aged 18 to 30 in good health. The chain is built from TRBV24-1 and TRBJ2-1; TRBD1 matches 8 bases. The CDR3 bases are TGTGCCACCAGTGATCAGGGGGCCCCGGCGGCGGATGAGCAGTTCTTC. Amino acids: CATSDQGAPAADEQFF.